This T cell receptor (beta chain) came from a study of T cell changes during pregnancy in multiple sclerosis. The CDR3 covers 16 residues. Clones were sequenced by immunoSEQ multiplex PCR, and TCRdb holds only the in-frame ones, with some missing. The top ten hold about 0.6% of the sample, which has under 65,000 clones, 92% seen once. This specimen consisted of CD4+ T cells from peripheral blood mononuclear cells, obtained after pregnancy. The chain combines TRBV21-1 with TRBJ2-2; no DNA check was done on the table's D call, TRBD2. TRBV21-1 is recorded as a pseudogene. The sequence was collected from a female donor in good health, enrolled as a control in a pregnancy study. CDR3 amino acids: CASSIMTRRGPGELFF. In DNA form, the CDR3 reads TGTGCCAGCAGCATTATGACTCGTAGAGGCCCCGGGGAGCTGTTTTTT.